These 27 T cell receptor beta chains originate from one sample sequenced in a study of blood T cells in healthy people across ages. A second PCR of 7 to 11 cycles used a sample-barcoded 5' primer and a J-beta primer mix. From the 5' RACE reads, TCRdb called clonotypes with MiXCR, one entry per CDR3 protein. This sample carries hundreds of thousands of distinct CDR3 sequences, roughly 50% of them seen once, and the ten largest clones take roughly 37%. Sequences were obtained from blood. The source is a man at least 80 years old in good health.

The V call is TRBV12-3 or TRBV12-4, the J call TRBJ1-1; 8 bases map to TRBD1. With V trimmed by 5 bases and J by 1 base, 3 bases remained unmatched. The CDR3 is made up of 14 amino acids. The CDR3 nucleotides read TGTGCCAGCAGTCGGACAGGGAGGAACACTGAAGCTTTCTTT. This codes for CASSRTGRNTEAFF.

This rearrangement joins TRBV9 to TRBJ2-1; 14 bases line up with TRBD2. The V gene's germline CDR1 is SGDLS and CDR2 YYNGEE. Trimming took 3 bases from V and 0 from J; bases not matched to a gene: 8. CDR3 length: 19 amino acids. The CDR3 sequence: CASSAGLAGGPSSYNEQFF. The CDR3 DNA is TGTGCCAGCAGCGCTGGACTAGCGGGAGGCCCGAGCTCCTACAATGAGCAGTTCTTC.

This chain joins TRBV5-1 and TRBJ2-7; 9 bases align to TRBD2. The end of the DNA fits TRBJ2-5 better, so the J call may be wrong. The CDR3 contains 15 residues. Germline V gene data show CDR1 as SGHRS and CDR2 as YFSETQ. The CDR3 DNA reads as TGCGCCAGCAGCTTGGGACCCGGGACTAGCGAGACCCAGTACTTC. Translation gives CASSLGPGTSETQYF.

The rearrangement links TRBV10-3 to TRBJ2-2; the match to TRBD1 covers 9 bases. The J segment lost 5 bases and the V segment lost 9 bases, leaving 7 bases of the junction unmatched. CDR1 and CDR2 (germline): ENHRY, SYGVKD. CDR3 length: 14 amino acids. The CDR3 region is CAIGQGPLTGELFF. The DNA of the CDR3 is TGTGCCATAGGACAGGGGCCTCTTACCGGGGAGCTGTTTTTT.

The CDR3 region has the DNA TGTGCCAGCTCCCAGGATGATACGCAGTATTTT. This encodes CASSQDDTQYF. J is TRBJ2-3 and V is TRBV9; no reliable D call. V lost 7 bases to trimming and J lost 6 bases, with 9 bases between them. The CDR3 has 11 residues. Germline loops: CDR1 SGDLS, CDR2 YYNGEE.

V usage is TRBV19 and J usage is TRBJ2-7, with 7 bases that match TRBD1. The CDR3 has 13 residues. Germline CDR1 reads LNHDA; CDR2 reads SQIVND (reference sequence). The V and J ends lost 8 bases and 2 bases, in that order; junction bases with no gene match: 6. The CDR3 here is CASQEGATYEQYF. In nucleotides, the CDR3 is TGTGCCAGTCAAGAGGGGGCCACCTACGAGCAGTACTTC.

The chain combines TRBV27 with TRBJ2-3; 8 bases fit TRBD2. V lost 5 bases and J lost 5; bases outside the gene matches: 9. CDR1 is MNHEY, CDR2 SMNVEV, per germline (reference sequence). This CDR3 is 15 amino acids long. DNA of the CDR3: TGTGCCAGCAGTCTGCAGCGGGAGCAGGTAGATACGCAGTATTTT. As protein: CASSLQREQVDTQYF.

This sequence joins TRBV6-5 and TRBJ2-1, with 11 bases lining up with TRBD2. The junction had 5 bases not matched to a gene; V was cut back by 6 bases and J by 4 bases. The CDR3 consists of 15 residues. CDR1 MNHEY and CDR2 SVGAGI come from the germline V gene. The CDR3 nucleotides are TGTGCCAGCAGGGAGGGACTAGCGGAGTACAATGAGCAGTTCTTC. This encodes CASREGLAEYNEQFF.

This clonotype was recorded once. The rearrangement links TRBV5-1 to TRBJ2-3, with 8 bases matching TRBD1. V lost 3 bases to trimming and J lost 2 bases; unmatched junction nucleotides: 11. There are 17 residues in the CDR3. Per germline, CDR1 SGHRS and CDR2 YFSETQ. The CDR3 is CASSWGWTGKITDTQYF. The DNA for the CDR3 is TGCGCCAGCAGCTGGGGTTGGACAGGGAAAATCACAGATACGCAGTATTTT. The variable domain in full, completed from reference TRBV5-1 and TRBJ2-3, reads KAGVTQTPRYLIKTRGQQVTLSCSPISGHRSVSWYQQTPGQGLQFLFEYFSETQRNKGNFPGRFSGRQFSNSRSEMNVSTLELGDSALYLCASSWGWTGKITDTQYFGPGTRLTVL.

The chain employs TRBV29-1 and TRBJ2-1; the D gene could be TRBD1 or TRBD2 (5 bases each). Germline V CDR1 and CDR2: SQVTM, ANQGSEA. V dropped 0 bases and J dropped 0 bases, with 15 bases sitting between them. CDR3 length equals 17 residues. CDR3: CSVEDYRPGGSYNEQFF. The CDR3 DNA reads as TGCAGCGTTGAAGATTACAGGCCTGGGGGCTCCTACAATGAGCAGTTCTTC.

This clonotype came up a few times. Here the CDR3 reads CASSLAQAGAANYGYTF. CDR3 nucleotide sequence: TGTGCCAGCAGCCTAGCTCAGGCAGGGGCAGCTAACTATGGCTACACCTTC. The chain uses TRBV11-2 and TRBJ1-2; D perhaps matches TRBD1 (6 bases). This CDR3 contains 17 residues. Trimming removed 5 bases at V and 0 bases at J, with 19 bases between. Germline assignment: CDR1 SGHAT and CDR2 FQNNGV.

In this sample, this clonotype turned up many times. This rearrangement joins TRBV5-1 to TRBJ2-6, with D perhaps assigned TRBD1 or TRBD2 (5 bases each). The V end was cut by 6 bases, the J end by 0 bases, with 10 bases between. CDR3 size: 15 residues. CDR1 SGHRS and CDR2 YFSETQ come from the germline V gene. CDR3 sequence reads: CASKGTSSGANVLTF. The CDR3 DNA reads TGCGCCAGCAAAGGGACGAGCTCTGGGGCCAACGTCCTGACTTTC.

J is TRBJ2-1 and V is TRBV29-1, with 9 bases aligning to TRBD2. V lost 7 bases to trimming and J lost 5 bases; unmatched junction nucleotides: 15. Germline V lookup: CDR1 SQVTM, CDR2 ANQGSEA. There are 16 residues in the CDR3. The CDR3 DNA is TGCAGCGCCAGGCGGTTAGCGGGAGTTCTTGACAATGAGCAGTTCTTC. Translation gives CSARRLAGVLDNEQFF.

The chain combines TRBV7-9 with TRBJ2-2; D gene unclear. The germline V and J ends were trimmed by 8 bases and 0 bases, with 7 bases remaining between them. CDR1 SEHNR and CDR2 FQNEAQ come from the germline V gene (reference sequence). The CDR3 has 13 amino acids. In nucleotides, the CDR3 is TGTGCCAGCGGTGCATCGAACACCGGGGAGCTGTTTTTT. It is translated as CASGASNTGELFF.

The genes are TRBV7-9 and TRBJ2-1, with TRBD2 matching over 10 bases. The CDR3 spans 18 residues. CDR1 SEHNR and CDR2 FQNEAQ come from the germline V gene (reference sequence). V was pared by 2 bases and J by 7 bases, with 14 bases of the junction left unmatched. This chain's CDR3 is CASSLWPSGSSTRNEQFF. DNA of the CDR3: TGTGCCAGCAGCTTATGGCCTAGCGGGAGTTCGACAAGAAATGAGCAGTTCTTC.

The table lists this clonotype with a few counts. The genes are TRBV5-4 and TRBJ2-7; tentatively, D is TRBD1 or TRBD2 (7 bases each). The CDR3 spans 13 residues. CDR1 and CDR2 (germline): SGHNT, YYREEE (reference sequence). V dropped 4 bases and J dropped 5 bases, with 13 bases sitting between them. CDR3 nucleotide sequence: TGTGCCAGCAGCCCCAGGGGGGGAAACGAGCAGTACTTC. Its protein product is CASSPRGGNEQYF.

There are a few counts of this clonotype. The chain links TRBV7-9 to TRBJ2-5; D possibly corresponds to TRBD1 (5 bases). V lost 3 bases and J lost 3, with 14 bases in between. CDR3 length equals 15 residues. Germline V gene data show CDR1 as SEHNR and CDR2 as FQNEAQ (reference sequence). The CDR3 bases are TGTGCCAGCAGCTTGGGGCTAGGGGCCGAAGAGACCCAGTACTTC. Amino acids: CASSLGLGAEETQYF. Complete variable domain (other parts from reference TRBV7-9 and TRBJ2-5): DTGVSQNPRHKITKRGQNVTFRCDPISEHNRLYWYRQTLGQGPEFLTYFQNEAQLEKSRLLSDRFSAERPKGSFSTLEIQRTEQGDSAMYLCASSLGLGAEETQYFGPGTRLLVL.

This clonotype turned up a few times. The rearrangement joins TRBV20-1 to TRBJ2-3; 7 bases are a match to TRBD1. Germline-derived CDR1 and CDR2 are DFQATT and SNEGSKA (reference sequence). This CDR3 has 15 residues. The V gene end was trimmed by 1 base and the J gene end by 0 bases; junction bases not matched to a gene: 4. The DNA for the CDR3 is TGCAGTGCTAGAGCGGGCAGGGGGAGCACAGATACGCAGTATTTT. It is translated as CSARAGRGSTDTQYF.

This clonotype was seen only a few times. The chain is built from TRBV5-1 and TRBJ1-1; 9 bases agree with TRBD1. The CDR3 spans 15 residues. Losses at the gene ends were 2 bases for V and 4 bases for J; bases not matched to a gene: 6. Germline V gene lookup returns CDR1 SGHRS and CDR2 YFSETQ. Written as DNA, the CDR3 is TGCGCCAGCAGCTTAAATACAGGGGGCGGCACTGAAGCTTTCTTT. The encoded protein is CASSLNTGGGTEAFF.

The V call is TRBV7-2, the J call TRBJ1-2; 8 bases fit TRBD1. The CDR3 has 13 residues. Trimming at V came to 5 bases and at J to 7 bases, leaving 6 bases not matched to a gene. Germline V lookup: CDR1 SGHTA, CDR2 FQGNSA. The CDR3 region has the DNA TGTGCCAGCAGCGTCAGACAGGGGCTTGGCTACACCTTC. This translates into CASSVRQGLGYTF.

The chain uses TRBV20-1 and TRBJ2-3; D remains ambiguous. This CDR3 contains 15 residues. V was cut by 6 bases and J by 0 bases, with 16 bases left in between. CDR1 DFQATT and CDR2 SNEGSKA come from the germline V gene (reference sequence). The CDR3 sequence: CSAPNPVASTDTQYF. The CDR3 bases are TGCAGTGCCCCCAACCCGGTGGCTAGCACAGATACGCAGTATTTT.

The chain carries TRBV10-2 and TRBJ2-2, with no clear D. This CDR3 region has 12 residues. Between the trimmed V and J ends, which lost 6 bases and 7 bases, there was a span of 9 bases. The V gene's germline CDR1 is WSHSY and CDR2 SAAADI. Here the CDR3 DNA reads TGCGCCAGCAGAGCCCTATTCGGGGAGCTGTTTTTT. The encoded protein is CASRALFGELFF.

This clonotype has more than one count but fewer than ten. The genes are TRBV11-2 and TRBJ2-5; D unclear. Trimming stripped 6 bases from V and 5 bases from J, with 7 bases between. In germline, CDR1 is SGHAT, CDR2 FQNNGV. The CDR3 has 11 residues. The CDR3 DNA sequence: TGTGCCAGCAGACTGTCGGAGACCCAGTACTTC. It translates to CASRLSETQYF.

The chain is built from TRBV27 and TRBJ2-4, with D maybe TRBD1 (6 bases). The CDR3 consists of 13 residues. The germline gives CDR1 MNHEY, CDR2 SMNVEV (reference sequence). V was cut by 10 bases and J by 3 bases, with 13 bases left in between. For the CDR3, the DNA is TGTGCCACCCAAGGGGGATACAAAAACATTCAGTACTTC. Its protein product is CATQGGYKNIQYF.

J is TRBJ2-5 and V is TRBV12-3 or TRBV12-4; D remains unclear. The V end lost 0 bases, the J end lost 4 bases, and 6 bases lay between the germline ends. The CDR3 has 13 residues. CDR3 protein: CASSLAVVETQYF. The CDR3 DNA sequence: TGTGCCAGCAGTTTAGCGGTCGTAGAGACCCAGTACTTC.

This clonotype came up a few times. The chain employs TRBV29-1 and TRBJ2-4; TRBD1 matches at 8 bases. The CDR3 extends over 13 amino acids. Germline CDR1 is SQVTM and CDR2 is ANQGSEA. The ends lost 5 bases at V and 6 bases at J; junction bases unmatched: 6. CDR3 DNA sequence: TGCAGCGTTCGAAGACAGGGGACAAACATTCAGTACTTC. It yields the protein CSVRRQGTNIQYF.

This clonotype was seen a handful of times. The rearrangement uses TRBV24-1 and TRBJ2-5; D is uncertain. The length of the CDR3 is 13 residues. V was clipped by 3 bases and J by 3 bases, with 7 bases between them. CDR1 is KGHDR and CDR2 is SFDVKD in the germline V gene. The CDR3 is CATSDPGKETQYF. The CDR3, as DNA: TGTGCCACCAGTGATCCAGGAAAAGAGACCCAGTACTTC.